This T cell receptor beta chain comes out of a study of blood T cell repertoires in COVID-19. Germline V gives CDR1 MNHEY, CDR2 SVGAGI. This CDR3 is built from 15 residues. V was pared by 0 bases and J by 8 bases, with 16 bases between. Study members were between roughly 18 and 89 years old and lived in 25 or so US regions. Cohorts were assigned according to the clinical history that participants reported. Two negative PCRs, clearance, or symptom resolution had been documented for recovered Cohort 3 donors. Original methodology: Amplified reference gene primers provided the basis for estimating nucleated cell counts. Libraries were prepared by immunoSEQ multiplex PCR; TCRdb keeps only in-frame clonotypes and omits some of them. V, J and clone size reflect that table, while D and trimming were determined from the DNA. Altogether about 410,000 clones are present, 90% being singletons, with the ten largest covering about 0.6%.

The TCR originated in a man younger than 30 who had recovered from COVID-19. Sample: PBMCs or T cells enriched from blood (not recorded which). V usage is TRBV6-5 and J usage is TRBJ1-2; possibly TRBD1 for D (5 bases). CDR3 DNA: TGTGCCAGCAGTTACTCGGGGGGGAAGGGGCAGGGCTACACCTTC. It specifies CASSYSGGKGQGYTF.